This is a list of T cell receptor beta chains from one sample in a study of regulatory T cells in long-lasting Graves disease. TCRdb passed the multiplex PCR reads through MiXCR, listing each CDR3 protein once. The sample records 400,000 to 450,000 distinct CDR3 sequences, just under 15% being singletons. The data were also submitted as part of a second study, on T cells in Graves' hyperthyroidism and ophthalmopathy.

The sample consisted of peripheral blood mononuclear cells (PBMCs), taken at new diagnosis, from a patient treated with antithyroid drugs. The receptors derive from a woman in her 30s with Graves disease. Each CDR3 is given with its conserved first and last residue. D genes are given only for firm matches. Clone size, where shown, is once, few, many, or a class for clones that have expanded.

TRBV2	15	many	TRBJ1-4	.	TGTGCCAGCACCGCGGCAGAGGGAACTAATGAAAAACTGTTTTTT	CASTAAEGTNEKLFF
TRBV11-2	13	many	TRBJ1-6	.	TGTGCCAGCAGCCCGAGGGAGGGGTCACCCCTCCACTTT	CASSPREGSPLHF
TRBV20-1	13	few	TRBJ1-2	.	TGCAGTAGTTTTGACCAGGGTGACTATGGCTACACCTTC	CSSFDQGDYGYTF
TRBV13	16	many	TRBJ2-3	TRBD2	TGTGCCAGCAGCTCCCAGCTAGCGGGAGAAGGAGATACGCAGTATTTT	CASSSQLAGEGDTQYF
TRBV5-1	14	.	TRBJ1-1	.	TGCGCCAGCAGCCCGGCCCCGGGGACCTCTGAAGCTTTCTTT	CASSPAPGTSEAFF
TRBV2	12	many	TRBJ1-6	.	TGTGCCAGCAGTGAAGGGGACCCACCCCTCCACTTT	CASSEGDPPLHF
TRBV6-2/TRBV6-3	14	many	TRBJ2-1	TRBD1	TGTGCCAGCAGTTACACAGGGGAGACGGATGAGCAGTTCTTC	CASSYTGETDEQFF
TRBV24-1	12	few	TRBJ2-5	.	TGTGCCACCAGCTTAGGCGCCAAGACCCAGTACTTC	CATSLGAKTQYF
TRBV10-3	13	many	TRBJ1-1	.	TGTGCCATCAGTGTGGGCAGCGGCACTGAAGCTTTCTTT	CAISVGSGTEAFF
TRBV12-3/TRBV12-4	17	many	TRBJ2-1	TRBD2	TGTGCCAGCAGTTTAGCACTAGCGGTTAGCTCCTACAATGAGCAGTTCTTC	CASSLALAVSSYNEQFF
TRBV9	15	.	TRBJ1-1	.	TGTGCCAGCAGCACCTACGAGACAGTGAACACTGAAGCTTTCTTT	CASSTYETVNTEAFF
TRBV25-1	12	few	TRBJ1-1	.	TGTGCCAGCAGTTGGGGGGTCGCTGAAGCTTTCTTT	CASSWGVAEAFF
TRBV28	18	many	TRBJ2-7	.	TGTGCCAGTAAACCCACCGGGACGCTCTCATCACTTTCCTACGAGCAGTACTTC	CASKPTGTLSSLSYEQYF
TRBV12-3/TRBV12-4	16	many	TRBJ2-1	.	TGTGCCAGCAGTCCCGGGACCCGACTCGCCTACAATGAGCAGTTCTTC	CASSPGTRLAYNEQFF
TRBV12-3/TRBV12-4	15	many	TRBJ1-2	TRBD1	TGTGCCAGCAGTCCAACAGGGGGACCCGTTTATGGCTACACCTTC	CASSPTGGPVYGYTF
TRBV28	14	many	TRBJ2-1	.	TGTGCCAGCGCTCGGGGGTTCTTACAAGTTGAGCAGTTCTTC	CASARGFLQVEQFF
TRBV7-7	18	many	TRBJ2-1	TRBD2	TGTGCCAGCAGCTCCAGTATTAGCGGGAGGGCCAGGGACAATGAGCAGTTCTTC	CASSSSISGRARDNEQFF
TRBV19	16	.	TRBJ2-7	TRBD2	TGTGCCACCTTCCGCCCCGATGGACTAGGCTCTGGCGAGCAGTACTTC	CATFRPDGLGSGEQYF
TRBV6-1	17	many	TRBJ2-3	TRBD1	TGTGCCAGCTCCGAAACAGGGGGCGCGGGGAGCACAGATACGCAGTATTTT	CASSETGGAGSTDTQYF
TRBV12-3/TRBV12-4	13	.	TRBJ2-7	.	TGTGCCAGCGCTTTAACCCAGGGAGCCGAGCAGTACTTC	CASALTQGAEQYF
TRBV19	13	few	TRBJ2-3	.	TGTGCCAGTAGTGGACGAGACACAGATACGCAGTATTTT	CASSGRDTDTQYF
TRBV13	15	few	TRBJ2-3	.	TGTGCCAGCAGCCCCCCGCGGGCGGACACAGATACGCAGTATTTT	CASSPPRADTDTQYF
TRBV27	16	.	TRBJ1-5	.	TGTGCCAGCAGTAAAGAAGGTCCTGGTTCTTATCAGTCCCAGCATTTT	CASSKEGPGSYQSQHF
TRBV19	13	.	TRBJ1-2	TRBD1	TGTGCCAGTAGCCTGGGACAGGGGATAGGCTACACCTTC	CASSLGQGIGYTF
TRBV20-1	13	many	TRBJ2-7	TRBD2	TGCAGTGCTAGGGCCCCCCGGGGGGACGAGCAGTACTTC	CSARAPRGDEQYF
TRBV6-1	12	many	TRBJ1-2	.	TGTGCCAGCAGTGAAGGGACCCTCGGGTGCTCCTTC	CASSEGTLGCSF
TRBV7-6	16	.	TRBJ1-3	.	TGTGCCAGCAGCTTAGCGGGTCCAGGGACTGGAAACACCATATATTTT	CASSLAGPGTGNTIYF
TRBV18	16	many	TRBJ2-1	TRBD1	TGTGCCAGCTCACCAGTAACGGGACAGGGGTTCAATGAGCAGTTCTTC	CASSPVTGQGFNEQFF
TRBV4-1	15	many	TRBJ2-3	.	TGCGCCAGCAGCGCCCAATGGACTAGCACAGATACGCAGTATTTT	CASSAQWTSTDTQYF
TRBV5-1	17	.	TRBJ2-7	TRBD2	TGCGCCAGCAGCCGGGGACTAGCGGGACGAGGGCCCTACGAGCAGTACTTC	CASSRGLAGRGPYEQYF
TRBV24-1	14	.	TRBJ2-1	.	TGTGCCACCAGTGATCTCCCGCCGTACAATGAGCAGTTCTTC	CATSDLPPYNEQFF
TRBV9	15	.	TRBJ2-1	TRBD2	TGTGCCAGCAGCGTAGAGTCTAGCGGCTACAATGAGCAGTTCTTC	CASSVESSGYNEQFF
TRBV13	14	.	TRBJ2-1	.	TGTGCCAGCAGCCTGGGCGAGGTAGGCGGTGAGCAGTTCTTC	CASSLGEVGGEQFF
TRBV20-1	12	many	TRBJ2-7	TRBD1	TGCAGTGCCCCTGACAGGGCATACGAGCAGTACTTC	CSAPDRAYEQYF
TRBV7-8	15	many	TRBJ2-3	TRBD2	TGTGCCAGCAGCACGAAAACTAGCGAAAGGGATACGCAGTATTTT	CASSTKTSERDTQYF
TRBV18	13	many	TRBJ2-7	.	TGTGCCAGCTCACCGACGGTTTCCTACGAGCAGTACTTC	CASSPTVSYEQYF
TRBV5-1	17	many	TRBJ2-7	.	TGCGCCAGCAGCTTCCAACCCCGGGAGCGGTCTCCCTACGAGCAGTACTTC	CASSFQPRERSPYEQYF
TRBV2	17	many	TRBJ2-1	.	TGTGCCAGCAGTTACCCAAATTTGGGGGAGTCTTACAATGAGCAGTTCTTC	CASSYPNLGESYNEQFF
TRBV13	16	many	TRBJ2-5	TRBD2	TGTGCCAGCAGCTTGGAAGGACTAGCGGGAGAAGAGACCCAGTACTTC	CASSLEGLAGEETQYF
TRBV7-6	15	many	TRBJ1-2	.	TGTGCCAGCAGCTTAGATGTCAGTGCTAACTATGGCTACACCTTC	CASSLDVSANYGYTF
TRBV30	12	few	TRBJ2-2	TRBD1	TGTGCCTGGAACGACAGGGCCCGGGGGCTGTTTTTT	CAWNDRARGLFF
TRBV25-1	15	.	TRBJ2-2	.	TGTGCCAGCAGTGAAGGATACGGGGGCCCCGGGGAGCTGTTTTTT	CASSEGYGGPGELFF
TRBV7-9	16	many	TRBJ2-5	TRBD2	TGTGCCAGCAGCGCTCTTAGCGGGAAGGGGCAGGAGACCCAGTACTTC	CASSALSGKGQETQYF
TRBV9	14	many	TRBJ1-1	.	TGTGCCAGCAGCGTAGGCGAGGACAGCACTGAAGCTTTCTTT	CASSVGEDSTEAFF
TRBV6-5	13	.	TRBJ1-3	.	TGTGCCAGCAGTTACTCGGATGGAAACACCATATATTTT	CASSYSDGNTIYF
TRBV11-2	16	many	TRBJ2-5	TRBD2	TGTGCCAGCTCGCTTCTAGCGGGAGGGAGAGGGGAGACCCAGTACTTC	CASSLLAGGRGETQYF
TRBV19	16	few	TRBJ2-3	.	TGTGCCAGTAGTATAAGAGGTTTGTTAGCGAAAGATACGCAGTATTTT	CASSIRGLLAKDTQYF
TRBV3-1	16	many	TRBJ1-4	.	TGTGCCAGCAGCCTCCAGGGAGCGGGCTTCGGTGAAAAACTGTTTTTT	CASSLQGAGFGEKLFF
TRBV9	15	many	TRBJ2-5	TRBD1	TGTGCCAGCAGCGCGTACAGGGGGTCGGAAGAGACCCAGTACTTC	CASSAYRGSEETQYF
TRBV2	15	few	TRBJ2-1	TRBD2	TGTGCCAGCAGGGAGGGACTAGCGGGAGCTCTTGAGCAGTTCTTC	CASREGLAGALEQFF
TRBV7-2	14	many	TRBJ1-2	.	TGTGCCAGCAGCTTAGAAATAGCTAACTATGGCTACACCTTC	CASSLEIANYGYTF
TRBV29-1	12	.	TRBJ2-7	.	TGCAGCGTGGCGACCCATCCCTACGAGCAGTACTTC	CSVATHPYEQYF
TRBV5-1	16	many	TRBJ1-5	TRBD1	TGCGCCAGCAGCCCCGGGGACTCACAGGGGAGCCAGCCCCAGCATTTT	CASSPGDSQGSQPQHF
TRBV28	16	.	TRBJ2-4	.	TGTGCCAGCAGTTTAAACCCCGGGGCAGGGCGGGAAGGGATGGACTTC	CASSLNPGAGREGMDF
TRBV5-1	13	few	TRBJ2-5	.	TGCGCCAGCAGCGCACTGGAACAAGAGACCCAGTACTTC	CASSALEQETQYF